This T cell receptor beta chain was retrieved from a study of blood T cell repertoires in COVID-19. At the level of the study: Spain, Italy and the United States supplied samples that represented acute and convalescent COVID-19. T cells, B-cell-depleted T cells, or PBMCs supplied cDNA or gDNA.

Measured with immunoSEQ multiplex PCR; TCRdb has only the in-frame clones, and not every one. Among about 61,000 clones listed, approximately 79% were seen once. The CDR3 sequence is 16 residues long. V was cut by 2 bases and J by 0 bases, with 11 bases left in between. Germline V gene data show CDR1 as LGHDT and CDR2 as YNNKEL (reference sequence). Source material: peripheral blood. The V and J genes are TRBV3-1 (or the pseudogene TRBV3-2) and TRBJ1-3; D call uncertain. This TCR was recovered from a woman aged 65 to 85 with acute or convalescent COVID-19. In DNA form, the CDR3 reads TGTGCCAGCAGCCAATCTCTGCCCAGCTCTGGAAACACCATATATTTT. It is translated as CASSQSLPSSGNTIYF.